The entry that follows covers one T cell receptor (beta chain) sequence. Assay used: immunoSEQ multiplex PCR; TCRdb lists only in-frame clones, some missing. This repertoire shows 70,000 to 75,000 clones, about 90% found once; its top ten account for about 4.2%. Germline V gene data show CDR1 as SQVTM and CDR2 as ANQGSEA. The CDR3 length is 12 residues. V lost 0 bases and J 5 bases, leaving 8 bases between the germline ends. This entry belongs to a study of control samples from healthy donors and cancer patients. V usage is TRBV29-1 and J usage is TRBJ2-7; unclear D gene. This TCR was sampled from a woman between 50 and 59 years old in good health. Sequencing used blood. The DNA for the CDR3 is TGCAGCGTTGAAGATAATTTCGACGAGCAGTACTTC. Its protein is CSVEDNFDEQYF.